The sample holds a few counts of the clone carrying this T cell receptor beta chain. Its target is not known. This entry is derived from a study of beta chain features in type 1 diabetes. Study-wide results and caveats: Significant though moderate, a shortening of TCRB CDR3s appeared in all four CD4+ subsets of Type 1 diabetes patients.

CDR1 GTSNPN and CDR2 SVGIG come from the germline V gene (reference sequence). This CDR3 spans 15 amino acids. Trimming pared 7 bases from V and 2 bases from J, leaving 20 bases between. The investigators reverse transcribed all of the isolated RNA, so they sequenced expressed TCRB transcripts. Libraries were prepared by immunoSEQ multiplex PCR; TCRdb keeps only in-frame clonotypes and omits some of them. The data contain hundreds of thousands of clones, around 15% of them singletons. The rearrangement joins TRBV30 to TRBJ2-5; weak D call: TRBD2 (6 bases). The sample was naive CD4+ T cells from blood. The clonotype was recovered from a man aged 18 to 29 with type 1 diabetes. CDR3 sequence reads: CAFKEGSPLQETQYF. DNA of the CDR3: TGTGCCTTCAAGGAGGGATCACCGCTACAAGAGACCCAGTACTTC.